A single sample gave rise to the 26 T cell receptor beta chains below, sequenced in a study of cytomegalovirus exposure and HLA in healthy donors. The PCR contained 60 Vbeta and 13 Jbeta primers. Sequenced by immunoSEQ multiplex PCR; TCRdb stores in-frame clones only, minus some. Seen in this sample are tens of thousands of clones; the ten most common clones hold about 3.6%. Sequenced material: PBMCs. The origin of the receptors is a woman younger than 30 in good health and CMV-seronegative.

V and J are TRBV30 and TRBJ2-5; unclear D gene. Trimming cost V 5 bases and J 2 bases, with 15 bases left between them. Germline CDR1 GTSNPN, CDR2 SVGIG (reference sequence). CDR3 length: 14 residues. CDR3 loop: CAWAGAASQETQYF. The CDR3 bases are TGTGCCTGGGCCGGAGCCGCCTCTCAAGAGACCCAGTACTTC.

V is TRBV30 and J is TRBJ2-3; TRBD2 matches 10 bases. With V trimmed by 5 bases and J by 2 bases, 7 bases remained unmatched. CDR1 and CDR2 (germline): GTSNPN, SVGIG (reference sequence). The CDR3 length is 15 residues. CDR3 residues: CAWSSGTSDTDTQYF. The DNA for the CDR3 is TGTGCCTGGTCATCCGGGACTAGCGACACAGATACGCAGTATTTT.

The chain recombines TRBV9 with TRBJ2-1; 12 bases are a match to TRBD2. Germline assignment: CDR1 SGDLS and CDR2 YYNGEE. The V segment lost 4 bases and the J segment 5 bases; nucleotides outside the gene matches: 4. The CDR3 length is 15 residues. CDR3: CASSTRLAGDNEQFF. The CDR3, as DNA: TGTGCCAGCAGCACCCGACTAGCGGGAGACAATGAGCAGTTCTTC.

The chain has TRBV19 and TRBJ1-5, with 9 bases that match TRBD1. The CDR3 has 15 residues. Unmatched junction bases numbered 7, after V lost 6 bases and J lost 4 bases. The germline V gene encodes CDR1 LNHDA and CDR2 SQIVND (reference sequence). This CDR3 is CASSGTGKGNQPQHF. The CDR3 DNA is TGTGCCAGTAGCGGGACAGGGAAGGGGAATCAGCCCCAGCATTTT.

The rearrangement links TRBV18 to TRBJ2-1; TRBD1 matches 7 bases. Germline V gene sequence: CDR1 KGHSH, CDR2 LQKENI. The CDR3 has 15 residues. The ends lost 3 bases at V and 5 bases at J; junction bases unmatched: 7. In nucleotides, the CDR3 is TGTGCCAGCTCACCCCTGTCGACAGGGAACAATGAGCAGTTCTTC. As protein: CASSPLSTGNNEQFF.

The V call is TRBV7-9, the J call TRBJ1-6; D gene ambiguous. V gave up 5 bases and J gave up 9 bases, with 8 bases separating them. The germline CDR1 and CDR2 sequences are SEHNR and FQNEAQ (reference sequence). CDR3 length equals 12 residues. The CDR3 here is CASSVSGSPLHF. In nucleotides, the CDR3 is TGTGCCAGCAGCGTCAGCGGTTCACCCCTCCACTTT.

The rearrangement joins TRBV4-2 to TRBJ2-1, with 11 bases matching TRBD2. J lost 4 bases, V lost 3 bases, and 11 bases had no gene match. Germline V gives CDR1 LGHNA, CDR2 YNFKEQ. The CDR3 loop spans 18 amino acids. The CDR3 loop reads CASSHPLAGGPRYNEQFF. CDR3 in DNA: TGTGCCAGCAGCCATCCCTTAGCGGGAGGGCCGAGGTACAATGAGCAGTTCTTC.

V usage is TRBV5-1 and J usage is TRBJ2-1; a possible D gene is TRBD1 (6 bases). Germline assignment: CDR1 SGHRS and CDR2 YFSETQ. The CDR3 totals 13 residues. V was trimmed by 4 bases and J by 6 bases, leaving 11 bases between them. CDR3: CASSKQGSNEQFF. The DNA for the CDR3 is TGCGCCAGCAGCAAACAGGGCTCCAATGAGCAGTTCTTC.

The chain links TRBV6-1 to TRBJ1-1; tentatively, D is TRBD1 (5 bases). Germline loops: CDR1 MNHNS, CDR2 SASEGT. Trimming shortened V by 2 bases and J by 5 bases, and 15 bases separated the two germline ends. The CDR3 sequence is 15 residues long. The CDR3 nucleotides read TGTGCCAGCAGTGAATCGGAGGGTGGGGGGACTGAAGCTTTCTTT. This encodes CASSESEGGGTEAFF.

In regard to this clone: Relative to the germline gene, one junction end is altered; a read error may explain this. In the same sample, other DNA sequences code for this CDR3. The DNA for the CDR3 is TGCGCCAGCAGCGAAGAGGAGAATTCACCCCTACACTTT. Protein product: CASSEEENSPLHF. The rearrangement joins TRBV4-1 to TRBJ1-6; D unresolved. Germline CDR1 and CDR2: MGHRA and YSYEKL. The CDR3 length is 13 residues.

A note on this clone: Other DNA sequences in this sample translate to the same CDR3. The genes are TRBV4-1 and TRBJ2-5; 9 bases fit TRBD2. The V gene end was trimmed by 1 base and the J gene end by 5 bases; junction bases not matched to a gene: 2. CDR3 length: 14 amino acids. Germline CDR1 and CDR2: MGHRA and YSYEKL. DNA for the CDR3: TGCGCCAGCAGCCAAGTGGCGGGAGGGGAGACCCAGTACTTC. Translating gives CASSQVAGGETQYF.

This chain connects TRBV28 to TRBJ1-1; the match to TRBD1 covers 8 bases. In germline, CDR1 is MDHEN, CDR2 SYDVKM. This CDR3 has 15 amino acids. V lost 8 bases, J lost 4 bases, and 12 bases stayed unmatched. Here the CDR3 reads CASGNRGETGTEAFF. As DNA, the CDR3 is TGTGCCAGCGGTAACAGGGGGGAGACGGGCACTGAAGCTTTCTTT. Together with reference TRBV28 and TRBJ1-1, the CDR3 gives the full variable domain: DVKVTQSSRYLVKRTGEKVFLECVQDMDHENMFWYRQDPGLGLRLIYFSYDVKMKEKGDIPEGYSVSREKKERFSLILESASTNQTSMYLCASGNRGETGTEAFFGQGTRLTVV.

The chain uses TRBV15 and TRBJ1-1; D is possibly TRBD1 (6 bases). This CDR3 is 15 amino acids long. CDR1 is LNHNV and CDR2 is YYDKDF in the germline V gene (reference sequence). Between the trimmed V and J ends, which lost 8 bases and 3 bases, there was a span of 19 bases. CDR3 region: CATRRGGRLDTEAFF. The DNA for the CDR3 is TGTGCCACCCGGAGGGGGGGCAGGTTAGACACTGAAGCTTTCTTT.

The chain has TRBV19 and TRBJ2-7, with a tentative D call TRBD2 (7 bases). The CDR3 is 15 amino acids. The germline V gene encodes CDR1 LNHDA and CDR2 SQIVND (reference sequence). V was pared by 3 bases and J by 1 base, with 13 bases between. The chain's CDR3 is CASSIIGGVSYEQYF. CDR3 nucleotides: TGTGCCAGTAGTATTATAGGGGGGGTGTCCTACGAGCAGTACTTC.

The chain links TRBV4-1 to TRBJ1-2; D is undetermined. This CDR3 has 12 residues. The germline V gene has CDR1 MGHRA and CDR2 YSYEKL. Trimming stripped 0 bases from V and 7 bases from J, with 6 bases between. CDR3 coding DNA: TGCGCCAGCAGCCAAGATATCGGTGGCTACACCTTC. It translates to CASSQDIGGYTF.

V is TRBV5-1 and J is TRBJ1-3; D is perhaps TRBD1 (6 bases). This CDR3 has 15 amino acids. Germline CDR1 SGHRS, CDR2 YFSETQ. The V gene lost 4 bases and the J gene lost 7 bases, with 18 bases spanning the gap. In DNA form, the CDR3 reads TGCGCCAGCAGCCCCGACGGGGTTAGGGGGAACACCATATATTTT. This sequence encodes CASSPDGVRGNTIYF.

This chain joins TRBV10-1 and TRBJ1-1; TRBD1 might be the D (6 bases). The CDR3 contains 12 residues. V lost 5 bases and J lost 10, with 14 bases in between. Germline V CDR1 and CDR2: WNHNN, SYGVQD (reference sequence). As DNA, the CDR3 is TGCGCCAGCAGTTGGGGGCCTTATGGAGCTTTCTTT. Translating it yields CASSWGPYGAFF.

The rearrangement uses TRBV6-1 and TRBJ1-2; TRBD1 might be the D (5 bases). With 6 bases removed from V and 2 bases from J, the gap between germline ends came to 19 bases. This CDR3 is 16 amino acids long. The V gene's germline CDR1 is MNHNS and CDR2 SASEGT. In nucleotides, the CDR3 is TGTGCCAGCAGGGAACCAGGGAAACCTCAGAACTATGGCTACACCTTC. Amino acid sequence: CASREPGKPQNYGYTF.

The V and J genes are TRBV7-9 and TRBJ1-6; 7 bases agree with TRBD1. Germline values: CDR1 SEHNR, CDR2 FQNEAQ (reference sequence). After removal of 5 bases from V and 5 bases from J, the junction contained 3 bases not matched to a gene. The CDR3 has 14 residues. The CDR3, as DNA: TGTGCCAGCAGCCAGGGACAGAATAATTCACCCCTCCACTTT. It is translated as CASSQGQNNSPLHF.

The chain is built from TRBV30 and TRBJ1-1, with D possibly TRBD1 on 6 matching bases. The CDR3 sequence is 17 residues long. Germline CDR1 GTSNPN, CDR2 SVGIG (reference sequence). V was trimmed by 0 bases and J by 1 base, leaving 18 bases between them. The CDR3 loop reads CAWSVRGNLFQNTEAFF. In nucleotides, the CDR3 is TGTGCCTGGAGTGTTAGGGGGAATTTGTTCCAGAACACTGAAGCTTTCTTT.

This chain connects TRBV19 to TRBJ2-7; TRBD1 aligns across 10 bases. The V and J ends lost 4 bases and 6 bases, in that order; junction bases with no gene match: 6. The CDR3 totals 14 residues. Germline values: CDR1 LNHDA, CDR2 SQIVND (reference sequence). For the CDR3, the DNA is TGTGCCAGTAGTAATCGCGGGACAGGGGTCGAGCAGTACTTC. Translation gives CASSNRGTGVEQYF.

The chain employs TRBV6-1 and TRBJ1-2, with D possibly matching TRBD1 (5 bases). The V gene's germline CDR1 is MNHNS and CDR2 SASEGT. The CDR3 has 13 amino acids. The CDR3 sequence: CACTGLLNYGYTF. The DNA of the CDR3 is TGTGCTTGCACGGGACTCCTGAACTATGGCTACACCTTC.

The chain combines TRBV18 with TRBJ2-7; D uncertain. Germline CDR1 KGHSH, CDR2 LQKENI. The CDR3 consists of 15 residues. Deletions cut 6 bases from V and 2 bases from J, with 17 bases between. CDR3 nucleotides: TGTGCCAGCTCGCCCTCGAGGCAGTTCGCCTACGAGCAGTACTTC. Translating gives CASSPSRQFAYEQYF.

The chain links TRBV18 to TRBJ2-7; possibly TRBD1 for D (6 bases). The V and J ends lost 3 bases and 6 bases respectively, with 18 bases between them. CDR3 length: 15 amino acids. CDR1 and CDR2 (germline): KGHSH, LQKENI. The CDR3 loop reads CASSPQGSVSGEQYF. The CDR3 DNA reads TGTGCCAGCTCACCGCAGGGGAGTGTAAGCGGCGAGCAGTACTTC.

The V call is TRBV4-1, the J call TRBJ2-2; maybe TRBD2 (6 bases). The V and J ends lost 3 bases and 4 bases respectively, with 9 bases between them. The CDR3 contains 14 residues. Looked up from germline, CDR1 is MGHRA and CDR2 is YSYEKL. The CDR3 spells CASSQAGPTGELFF. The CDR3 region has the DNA TGCGCCAGCAGCCAGGCGGGGCCCACCGGGGAGCTGTTTTTT.

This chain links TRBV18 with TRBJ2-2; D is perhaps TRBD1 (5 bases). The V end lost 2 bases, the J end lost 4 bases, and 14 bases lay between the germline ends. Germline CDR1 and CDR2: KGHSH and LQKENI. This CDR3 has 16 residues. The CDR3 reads CASSPSGLPGTGELFF. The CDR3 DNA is TGTGCCAGCTCACCATCAGGGCTCCCGGGCACCGGGGAGCTGTTTTTT.